One and the same sample provided the 6 T cell receptor delta chains below, sequenced in a study of fetal and pediatric gammadelta thymocytes. TCRdb reanalysed the reads via CATT. The table lists under 200 delta-chain clones, approximately 10% of them singletons. The sequencing sample was made of Vgamma9Vdelta2 gamma-delta T cells from the thymus. Specified subset: sorted CD3+gammadeltaTCR+Vgamma9+Vdelta2+ thymocytes. These receptors were collected from a child who underwent cardiac surgery and was recorded as healthy.

Turning to this clone: TCRdb shows a much larger clone's protein in place of this DNA's translation, and the two differ at residue 6, likely through a read error; the protein shown is translated from the DNA. V is TRDV2 and J is TRDJ1; TRDD3 agrees at 12 bases. The CDR3 spans 18 residues. Losses at the gene ends were 3 bases for V and 0 bases for J; bases not matched to a gene: 10. In germline, CDR1 is GEAIGNYY, CDR2 EKD. The CDR3 DNA reads as TGTGCCTGTGACGCGGACTGGGGGATACACTTAGACACCGATAAACTCATCTTT. It is translated as CACDADWGIHLDTDKLIF.

In the case of this clone: The amino acid sequence in TCRdb belongs to a much larger clone and departs from this DNA's translation at residue 8, likely a sequencing read error; the sequence shown is translated from the DNA. The chain recombines TRDV2 with TRDJ1; D might be TRDD3 (5 bases). TCRdb is silent on the J gene; assignment here came from matching the DNA to germline. Germline values: CDR1 GEAIGNYY, CDR2 EKD. V was trimmed by 0 bases and J by 0 bases, leaving 16 bases between them. This CDR3 comprises 17 residues. CDR3 loop: CACDTVAWGDYTDKLIF. The CDR3 bases are TGTGCCTGTGACACCGTAGCTTGGGGAGATTACACCGATAAACTCATCTTT.

In its sample, this clone is medium-sized. A read error is the likely source, as a far larger clone sits one nucleotide away. Within the sample, other DNA sequences also encode this same CDR3. The chain combines TRDV2 with TRDJ1; TRDD3 aligns across 11 bases. Per the germline V gene, CDR1 is GEAIGNYY and CDR2 is EKD. The CDR3 is 18 amino acids. The CDR3 region is CACDATWGIHLDTDKLIF. In nucleotides, the CDR3 is TGTGCCTGTGACGCGACCTGGGGGATACACTTAGACACAGATAAACTCATCTTT.

About this clone itself: The protein in TCRdb stems from a much larger clone and differs at residue 8 from this DNA's translation, likely a read error; here the protein is translated from the DNA. This rearrangement joins TRDV2 to TRDJ1, with D perhaps matching TRDD3 (6 bases). The V end lost 3 bases, the J end lost 0 bases, and 22 bases lay between the germline ends. The CDR3 has 18 amino acids. Per the germline V gene, CDR1 is GEAIGNYY and CDR2 is EKD. The chain's CDR3 is CACDATWWIHLDTDKLIF. The CDR3 bases are TGTGCCTGTGACGCGACCTGGTGGATACACTTAGACACCGATAAACTCATCTTT.

This clone is hyperexpanded in the sample. Within the sample, other DNA sequences also encode this same CDR3. The chain joins TRDV2 to TRDJ1; 11 nucleotides agree with TRDD3. CDR1 and CDR2 from the germline V gene are GEAIGNYY and EKD. The CDR3 is 18 residues long. The junction had 11 bases not matched to a gene; V was cut back by 3 bases and J by 0 bases. The CDR3 here is CACDATWGIHLDTDKLIF. CDR3 DNA sequence: TGTGCCTGTGACGCGACCTGGGGGATACACTTAGACACCGATAAACTCATCTTT.

No V gene was called here, but the J gene is TRDJ3; no check of the table's D call, TRDD3, against the DNA was made. The CDR3 runs to 20 residues. CDR3 sequence: CSVFHDTVDSPSWDTRQMFF. The CDR3 nucleotides are TGTTCCGTTTTTCATGACACCGTGGATTCTCCCTCCTGGGACACCCGACAGATGTTTTTC.